Below, 17 T cell receptor beta chains from the same sample are listed, as sequenced in a study of blood T cell repertoires in COVID-19. Method: immunoSEQ multiplex PCR; TCRdb's copy keeps in-frame clones and lacks some. Altogether roughly 32,000 clones are present, 91% being singletons, with the ten largest covering 3% to 4%. Sequencing was done on a sample of peripheral blood. The receptor set was obtained from a man aged 60-69 years with acute or convalescent COVID-19.

The chain combines TRBV19 with TRBJ1-2; 8 bases align to TRBD1. Trimming cost V 6 bases and J 8 bases; bases outside gene matches: 8. Germline V gene sequence: CDR1 LNHDA, CDR2 SQIVND (reference sequence). The CDR3 contains 13 residues. The CDR3 DNA sequence: TGTGCCAGTAGCAGGGGGCTGGGAGGCGGCTACACCTTC. It translates to CASSRGLGGGYTF.

V gene TRBV3-1 (or the pseudogene TRBV3-2) combines with J gene TRBJ1-6, with TRBD1 as a possible D gene (5 bases). The CDR3 has 15 residues. From germline, CDR1 is LGHDT and CDR2 YNNKEL (reference sequence). Trimming pared 1 base from V and 10 bases from J, leaving 14 bases between. The CDR3 is CASSQGSRAWSPLHF. The DNA for the CDR3 is TGTGCCAGCAGCCAAGGTAGCAGGGCCTGGTCACCCCTCCACTTT.

The V and J genes are TRBV6-5 and TRBJ2-3; possible D gene TRBD1, 7 bases. V lost 6 bases, J lost 6 bases, and 19 bases lay in between. This CDR3 spans 15 amino acids. The germline CDR1 and CDR2 sequences are MNHEY and SVGAGI. CDR3 in amino acids: CASSQPKGAGDTQYF. The CDR3 nucleotides are TGTGCCAGCAGCCAACCTAAGGGGGCGGGGGATACGCAGTATTTT.

V and J are TRBV9 and TRBJ1-2; 8 bases match TRBD1. V dropped 3 bases and J dropped 7; count of bases not matched to a gene: 17. The CDR3 spans 17 residues. Germline loops: CDR1 SGDLS, CDR2 YYNGEE. The DNA for the CDR3 is TGTGCCAGCAGCGCTAGCCATAGTGACAGGGGCGTGTTTGGCTACACCTTC. Translated: CASSASHSDRGVFGYTF.

The chain employs TRBV3-1 (or the pseudogene TRBV3-2) and TRBJ2-1; 14 bases line up with TRBD2. Looked up from germline, CDR1 is LGHDT and CDR2 is YNNKEL (reference sequence). The CDR3 consists of 15 residues. J gave up 13 bases and V 2 bases, and 7 bases lay outside the gene matches. The CDR3 region is CASSQIGTSGSDQFF. CDR3 nucleotide sequence: TGTGCCAGCAGCCAAATCGGGACTAGCGGGAGTGATCAGTTCTTC.

This clone is deemed medium-sized. The chain recombines TRBV5-4 with TRBJ2-1, with TRBD2 matching over 7 bases. The CDR3 covers 12 residues. CDR1 and CDR2 (germline): SGHNT, YYREEE (reference sequence). The junction had 5 bases not matched to a gene; V was cut back by 5 bases and J by 9 bases. For the CDR3, the DNA is TGTGCCAGCAGGCGTGGGGAGGGTGAGCAGTTCTTC. Protein product: CASRRGEGEQFF.

The J gene is TRBJ2-2, the V gene TRBV10-2, with 8 bases lining up with TRBD1. The CDR3 sequence is 15 residues long. J was trimmed by 1 base and V by 5 bases; bases with no gene match: 3. Germline V lookup: CDR1 WSHSY, CDR2 SAAADI. DNA for the CDR3: TGCGCCAGCAGTACCGGGACAGGGAACACCGGGGAGCTGTTTTTT. Residues: CASSTGTGNTGELFF.

This clone occurred a few times. The chain couples TRBV6-5 to TRBJ1-6; tentative D call: TRBD1 (5 bases). The length of the CDR3 is 14 residues. From germline, CDR1 is MNHEY and CDR2 SVGAGI. V was cut by 6 bases and J by 7 bases, with 13 bases left in between. The CDR3 bases are TGTGCCAGCAGCCCCAGGGAGGAGAATTCACCCCTCCACTTT. Translation gives CASSPREENSPLHF.

The J gene is TRBJ2-1, the V gene TRBV18; 11 nucleotides match TRBD2. The germline CDR1 and CDR2 sequences are KGHSH and LQKENI. The CDR3 totals 17 residues. The J segment lost 4 bases and the V segment lost 3 bases, leaving 8 bases of the junction unmatched. The CDR3 loop is CASSPNTLAGGYNEQFF. CDR3 nucleotide sequence: TGTGCCAGCTCACCCAATACGCTAGCGGGAGGTTACAATGAGCAGTTCTTC.

The genes are TRBV3-1 (or the pseudogene TRBV3-2) and TRBJ2-3; D not certain. From germline, CDR1 is LGHDT and CDR2 YNNKEL (reference sequence). Trimming cost V 0 bases and J 8 bases, with 6 bases left between them. The CDR3 is 12 residues long. CDR3 nucleotide sequence: TGTGCCAGCAGCCAAGACACTACTACGCAGTATTTT. It specifies CASSQDTTTQYF.

V usage is TRBV30 and J usage is TRBJ1-2; no reliable D call. Germline loops: CDR1 GTSNPN, CDR2 SVGIG (reference sequence). Trimming left V 5 bases short and J 4 bases short, with 11 bases between. The CDR3 has 12 residues. CDR3 nucleotides: TGTGCCTGGGCCTATCTACGCTATGGCTACACCTTC. Its translation: CAWAYLRYGYTF.

This clone was detected once. The chain is built from TRBV7-9 and TRBJ2-3, with 9 bases lining up with TRBD2. The CDR3 is 18 residues long. Germline V gene sequence: CDR1 SEHNR, CDR2 FQNEAQ (reference sequence). The J segment lost 0 bases and the V segment lost 1 base, leaving 8 bases of the junction unmatched. The CDR3 protein is CASSLGAGGSLSTDTQYF. The CDR3 DNA reads TGTGCCAGCAGCTTAGGAGCGGGAGGTTCCCTTAGCACAGATACGCAGTATTTT.

This clone has more than one count but fewer than ten. The chain employs TRBV7-2 and TRBJ2-3; D is unresolved. The CDR3 is 14 amino acids. The germline V gene has CDR1 SGHTA and CDR2 FQGNSA. V gave up 2 bases and J gave up 6 bases, with 12 bases separating them. For the CDR3, the DNA is TGTGCCAGCAGCTTAAGTCTACGCCGGGATACGCAGTATTTT. Residues: CASSLSLRRDTQYF.

This clone was detected once. The V call is TRBV18, the J call TRBJ2-7, with D uncertain. The CDR3 is 15 residues long. Germline values: CDR1 KGHSH, CDR2 LQKENI. With 0 bases removed from V and 0 bases from J, the gap between germline ends came to 9 bases. The CDR3 DNA follows: TGTGCCAGCTCACCACCGTCTGCGAGCTCCTACGAGCAGTACTTC. Translating it yields CASSPPSASSYEQYF. The variable domain in full, with the rest retrieved from reference TRBV18 and TRBJ2-7, is NAGVMQNPRHLVRRRGQEARLRCSPMKGHSHVYWYRQLPEEGLKFMVYLQKENIIDESGMPKERFSAEFPKEGPSILRIQQVVRGDSAAYFCASSPPSASSYEQYFGPGTRLTVT.

The chain is built from TRBV20-1 and TRBJ2-1; D may be TRBD2 (5 bases). In germline, CDR1 is DFQATT, CDR2 SNEGSKA (reference sequence). V was clipped by 3 bases and J by 0 bases, with 9 bases between them. The CDR3 is 14 residues long. CDR3 region: CSASIGSSYNEQFF. The CDR3 DNA is TGCAGTGCTAGTATAGGGAGCTCCTACAATGAGCAGTTCTTC.

The chain carries TRBV21-1 and TRBJ1-5; the D call of TRBD1 is as the table states it, not checked on the DNA. TRBV21-1 is flagged as a pseudogene. This CDR3 contains 15 residues. The CDR3 bases are TGTGCCAGCAGCAAACCCCAGGGTAACAATCAGCCCCAGCATTTT. As protein: CASSKPQGNNQPQHF.

The chain couples TRBV6-1 to TRBJ2-1; TRBD1 matches at 9 bases. Looked up from germline, CDR1 is MNHNS and CDR2 is SASEGT. This CDR3 has 16 amino acids. J was trimmed by 6 bases and V by 4 bases; bases with no gene match: 10. The CDR3 DNA reads TGTGCCAGCAGTGGATTGCCGGGACAGGGAACCAATGAGCAGTTCTTC. Amino acid sequence: CASSGLPGQGTNEQFF.